The next 18 T cell receptor beta chains were all read from a single sample in a study of siplizumab effects on memory and regulatory T cells. TCRdb keeps only in-frame clones here, not all; method: immunoSEQ multiplex PCR. This sample has tens of thousands of clones, with just over 95% found just once. The source material was naive CD8+ T cells sorted from blood. Receptor source: a human donor in good health.

J is TRBJ1-6 and V is TRBV5-4, with D unresolved. Trimming removed 4 bases from V and 2 bases from J, with 7 bases in between. CDR1 and CDR2 (germline): SGHNT, YYREEE (reference sequence). This CDR3 spans 14 amino acids. The CDR3 nucleotides read TGTGCCAGCAGCGGGGAGGCCTATAATTCACCCCTCCACTTT. It is translated as CASSGEAYNSPLHF.

V and J are TRBV7-3 and TRBJ2-3, with 7 bases fitting TRBD2. Trimming took 5 bases from V and 0 from J; bases not matched to a gene: 5. The CDR3 is 15 residues long. Germline CDR1 is SGHTA and CDR2 is FQGTGA. As DNA, the CDR3 is TGTGCCAGCAGCCCCCTGGGGGGGAGCACAGATACGCAGTATTTT. Amino acid sequence: CASSPLGGSTDTQYF. Full variable domain (rest looked up from reference TRBV7-3 and TRBJ2-3): GAGVSQTPSNKVTEKGKYVELRCDPISGHTALYWYRQSLGQGPEFLIYFQGTGAADDSGLPNDRFFAVRPEGSVSTLKIQRTERGDSAVYLCASSPLGGSTDTQYFGPGTRLTVL.

The chain couples TRBV27 to TRBJ2-7; 9 bases are shared with TRBD1. In germline, CDR1 is MNHEY, CDR2 SMNVEV (reference sequence). Losses at the gene ends were 5 bases for V and 4 bases for J; bases not matched to a gene: 6. The CDR3 has 14 residues. The DNA for the CDR3 is TGTGCCAGCAGTCCCGCGGACAGGGGATACGAGCAGTACTTC. Its protein product is CASSPADRGYEQYF.

V usage is TRBV7-6 and J usage is TRBJ1-6, with D perhaps matching TRBD1 (6 bases). The CDR3 extends over 15 amino acids. V was shortened by 1 base and J by 10 bases, with 14 bases between the two germline ends. CDR1 and CDR2 (germline): SGHVS, FNYEAQ. In DNA form, the CDR3 reads TGTGCCAGCAGCTTAGATTCAGGGGTGGGGTCACCCCTCCACTTT. It is translated as CASSLDSGVGSPLHF.

This clone was seen more than once but under ten times. The chain employs TRBV19 and TRBJ1-1, with D hard to call. The CDR3 runs to 12 residues. The V gene's germline CDR1 is LNHDA and CDR2 SQIVND (reference sequence). Trimming pared 4 bases from V and 1 base from J, leaving 4 bases between. Here the CDR3 DNA reads TGTGCCAGTAGTACAGGGAACACTGAAGCTTTCTTT. Its protein product is CASSTGNTEAFF. Full variable domain (missing parts from reference TRBV19 and TRBJ1-1): DGGITQSPKYLFRKEGQNVTLSCEQNLNHDAMYWYRQDPGQGLRLIYYSQIVNDFQKGDIAEGYSVSREKKESFPLTVTSAQKNPTAFYLCASSTGNTEAFFGQGTRLTVV.

The V call is TRBV7-9, the J call TRBJ2-1; 7 positions agree with TRBD1. Germline CDR1 and CDR2: SEHNR and FQNEAQ (reference sequence). V gave up 4 bases and J gave up 9 bases; unmatched junction bases: 9. The CDR3 sequence is 14 residues long. CDR3 DNA sequence: TGTGCCAGCAGCTCCCTGACAGGGTTGGTTGAGCAGTTCTTC. It is translated as CASSSLTGLVEQFF.

In its sample, this clone was seen once. The V call is TRBV9, the J call TRBJ1-5, with D hard to call. V was trimmed by 0 bases and J by 0 bases, leaving 4 bases between them. The V gene's germline CDR1 is SGDLS and CDR2 YYNGEE. The CDR3 has 14 amino acids. The CDR3 nucleotides are TGTGCCAGCAGCGTAGGAGGTAGCAATCAGCCCCAGCATTTT. It specifies CASSVGGSNQPQHF.

The chain couples TRBV19 to TRBJ1-1, with TRBD1 matching 9 bases. The CDR3 runs to 16 residues. Per germline, CDR1 LNHDA and CDR2 SQIVND (reference sequence). Losses at the gene ends were 4 bases for V and 4 bases for J; bases not matched to a gene: 10. Here the CDR3 DNA reads TGTGCCAGTAGTACACAGGGGGCGATGAGTGGCACTGAAGCTTTCTTT. Translating gives CASSTQGAMSGTEAFF.

The V and J genes are TRBV4-1 and TRBJ1-1; 8 bases line up with TRBD1. CDR1 and CDR2 from the germline V gene are MGHRA and YSYEKL. The CDR3 is 16 residues long. The J segment lost 0 bases and the V segment lost 4 bases, leaving 7 bases of the junction unmatched. The CDR3 is CASSPGQGGVNTEAFF. The CDR3 DNA is TGCGCCAGCAGCCCCGGACAGGGAGGAGTGAACACTGAAGCTTTCTTT.

The J gene is TRBJ2-6, the V gene TRBV5-4; maybe TRBD2 (6 bases). The V end was cut by 2 bases, the J end by 4 bases, with 16 bases between. The CDR3 loop spans 17 amino acids. CDR1 and CDR2 from the germline V gene are SGHNT and YYREEE (reference sequence). Here the CDR3 DNA reads TGTGCCAGCAGCTTTCAAGCGGGCCCAGGAGGGGCCAACGTCCTGACTTTC. It translates to CASSFQAGPGGANVLTF.

This chain joins TRBV19 and TRBJ2-7; D could derive from TRBD1 or TRBD2 (5 bases each). V gave up 5 bases and J gave up 3 bases, with 20 bases separating them. Germline assignment: CDR1 LNHDA and CDR2 SQIVND (reference sequence). The CDR3 covers 16 residues. Here the CDR3 reads CASSFPAGTADYEQYF. The CDR3 DNA reads TGTGCCAGTAGTTTCCCCGCCGGGACGGCGGACTACGAGCAGTACTTC.

The chain couples TRBV5-4 to TRBJ1-6; D perhaps matches TRBD1 (6 bases). CDR3 length: 15 residues. In germline, CDR1 is SGHNT, CDR2 YYREEE (reference sequence). V was trimmed by 1 base and J by 7 bases, leaving 12 bases between them. CDR3 nucleotide sequence: TGTGCCAGCAGCTTGTGGGGGGCGTTGAATTCACCCCTCCACTTT. It codes for CASSLWGALNSPLHF.

The chain carries TRBV7-3 and TRBJ1-2, with 7 bases fitting TRBD1. The junction had 6 bases not matched to a gene; V was cut back by 5 bases and J by 6 bases. There are 13 residues in the CDR3. CDR1 and CDR2 from the germline V gene are SGHTA and FQGTGA. This CDR3 reads CASSRGQGDGYTF. The DNA for the CDR3 is TGTGCCAGCAGCCGCGGGCAGGGGGATGGCTACACCTTC.

V usage is TRBV9 and J usage is TRBJ2-1, with D possibly TRBD2 on 6 matching bases. CDR3 length: 15 amino acids. CDR1 and CDR2 (germline): SGDLS, YYNGEE. The ends were cut back, 4 bases at V and 5 bases at J, with 16 bases in the middle. The CDR3 protein is CASSSSVSGDNEQFF. The CDR3 DNA reads as TGTGCCAGCAGCAGTAGCGTTTCGGGGGACAATGAGCAGTTCTTC.

V gene TRBV7-2 combines with J gene TRBJ2-3; 7 bases match TRBD2. CDR3 length: 11 amino acids. V trimming: 6 bases; J trimming: 9 bases; junction bases outside the gene matches: 3. The germline gives CDR1 SGHTA, CDR2 FQGNSA. The CDR3 spells CASRLRGTQYF. For the CDR3, the DNA is TGTGCCAGCAGGCTGCGGGGGACGCAGTATTTT.

CDR3 coding DNA: TGTGCCAGCAGTTATGTTAGCGGGGGACAAGAGACCCAGTACTTC. Its protein is CASSYVSGGQETQYF. The chain uses TRBV6-6 and TRBJ2-5; TRBD2 aligns across 9 bases. The V and J ends lost 3 bases and 2 bases, in that order; junction bases with no gene match: 4. The length of the CDR3 is 15 residues. Germline lookup yields CDR1 MNHNY and CDR2 SVGAGI (reference sequence).

Only one count was recorded for this clone. The chain recombines TRBV27 with TRBJ2-1; D is unclear. The germline V gene has CDR1 MNHEY and CDR2 SMNVEV (reference sequence). The CDR3 spans 14 residues. The germline V and J ends were trimmed by 1 base and 0 bases, with 4 bases remaining between them. The CDR3 DNA is TGTGCCAGCAGTTTATACAACTCCTACAATGAGCAGTTCTTC. Translated: CASSLYNSYNEQFF.

J is TRBJ2-4 and V is TRBV6-1; 11 bases are a match to TRBD1. The CDR3 loop spans 16 amino acids. The germline gives CDR1 MNHNS, CDR2 SASEGT. The V segment lost 1 base and the J segment 8 bases; nucleotides outside the gene matches: 7. The CDR3 nucleotides read TGTGCCAGCAGTGAAGGCCCGGACAGGGGGCGCGACATTCAGTACTTC. It translates to CASSEGPDRGRDIQYF.